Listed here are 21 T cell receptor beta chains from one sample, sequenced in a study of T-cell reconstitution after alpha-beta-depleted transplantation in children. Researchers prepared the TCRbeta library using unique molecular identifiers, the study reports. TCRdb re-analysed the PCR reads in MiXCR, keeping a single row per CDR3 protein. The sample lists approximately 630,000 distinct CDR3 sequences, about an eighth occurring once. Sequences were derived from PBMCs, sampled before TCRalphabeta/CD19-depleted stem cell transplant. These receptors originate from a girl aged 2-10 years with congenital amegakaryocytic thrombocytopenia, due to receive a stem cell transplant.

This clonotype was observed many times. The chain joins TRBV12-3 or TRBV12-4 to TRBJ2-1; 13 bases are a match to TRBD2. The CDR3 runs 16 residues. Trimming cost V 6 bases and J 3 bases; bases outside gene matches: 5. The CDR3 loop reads CASSLWTSGSYNEQFF. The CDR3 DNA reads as TGTGCCAGCAGCCTCTGGACTAGCGGGAGCTACAATGAGCAGTTCTTC.

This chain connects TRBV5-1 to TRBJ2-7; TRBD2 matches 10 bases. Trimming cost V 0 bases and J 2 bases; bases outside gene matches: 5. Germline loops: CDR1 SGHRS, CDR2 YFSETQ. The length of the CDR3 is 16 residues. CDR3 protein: CASSLDPSGSPYEQYF. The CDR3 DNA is TGCGCCAGCAGCTTGGATCCTAGCGGGAGCCCCTACGAGCAGTACTTC.

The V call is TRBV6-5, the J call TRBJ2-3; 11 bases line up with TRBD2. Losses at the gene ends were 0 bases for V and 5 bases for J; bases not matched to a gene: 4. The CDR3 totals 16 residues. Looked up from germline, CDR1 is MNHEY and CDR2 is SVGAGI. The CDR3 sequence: CASSYSGLAGGDTQYF. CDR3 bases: TGTGCCAGCAGTTACTCTGGTCTAGCGGGGGGAGATACGCAGTATTTT.

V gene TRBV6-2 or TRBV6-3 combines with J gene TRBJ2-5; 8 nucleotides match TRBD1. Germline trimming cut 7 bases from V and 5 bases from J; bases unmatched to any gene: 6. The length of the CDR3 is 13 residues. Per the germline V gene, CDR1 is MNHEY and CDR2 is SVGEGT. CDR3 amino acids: CASTWTGRETQYF. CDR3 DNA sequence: TGTGCCAGCACCTGGACAGGGCGGGAGACCCAGTACTTC.

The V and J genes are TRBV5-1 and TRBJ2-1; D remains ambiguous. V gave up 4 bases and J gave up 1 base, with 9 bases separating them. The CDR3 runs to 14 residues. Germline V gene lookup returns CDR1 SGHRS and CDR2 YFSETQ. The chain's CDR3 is CASSATLSYNEQFF. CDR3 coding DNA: TGCGCCAGCAGCGCAACCCTGTCCTACAATGAGCAGTTCTTC. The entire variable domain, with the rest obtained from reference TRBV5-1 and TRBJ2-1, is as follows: KAGVTQTPRYLIKTRGQQVTLSCSPISGHRSVSWYQQTPGQGLQFLFEYFSETQRNKGNFPGRFSGRQFSNSRSEMNVSTLELGDSALYLCASSATLSYNEQFFGPGTRLTVL.

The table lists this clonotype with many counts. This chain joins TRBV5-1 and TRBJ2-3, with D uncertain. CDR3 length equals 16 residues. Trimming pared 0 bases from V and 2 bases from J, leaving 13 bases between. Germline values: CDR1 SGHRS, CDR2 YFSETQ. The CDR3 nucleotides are TGCGCCAGCAGCTTGGCGGTCGTTAGGATCACAGATACGCAGTATTTT. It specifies CASSLAVVRITDTQYF.

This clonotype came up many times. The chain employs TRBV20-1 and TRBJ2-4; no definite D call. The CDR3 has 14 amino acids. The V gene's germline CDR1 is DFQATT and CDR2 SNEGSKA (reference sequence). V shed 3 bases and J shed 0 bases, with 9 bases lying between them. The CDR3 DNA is TGCAGTGCTAGCTCCGGAGTAGCCAAAAACATTCAGTACTTC. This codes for CSASSGVAKNIQYF.

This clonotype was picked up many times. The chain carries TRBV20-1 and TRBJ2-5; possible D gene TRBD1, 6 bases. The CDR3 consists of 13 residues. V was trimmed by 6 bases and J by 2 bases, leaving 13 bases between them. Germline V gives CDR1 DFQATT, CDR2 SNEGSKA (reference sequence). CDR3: CSARGYRQETQYF. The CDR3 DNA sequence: TGCAGTGCAAGGGGGTATCGTCAAGAGACCCAGTACTTC.

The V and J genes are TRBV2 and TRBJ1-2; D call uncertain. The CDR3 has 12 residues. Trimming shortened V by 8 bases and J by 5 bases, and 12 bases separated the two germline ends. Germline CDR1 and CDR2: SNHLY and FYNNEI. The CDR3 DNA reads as TGTGCCAGCCCGAGCACGGGATATGGCTACACCTTC. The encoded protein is CASPSTGYGYTF.

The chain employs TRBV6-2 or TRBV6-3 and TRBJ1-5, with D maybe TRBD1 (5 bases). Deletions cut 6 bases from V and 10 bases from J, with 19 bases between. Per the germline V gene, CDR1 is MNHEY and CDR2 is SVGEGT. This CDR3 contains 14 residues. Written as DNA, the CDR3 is TGTGCCAGCAGCCCCGGGGTCCCCGGGGGTCCCCAGCATTTT. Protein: CASSPGVPGGPQHF.

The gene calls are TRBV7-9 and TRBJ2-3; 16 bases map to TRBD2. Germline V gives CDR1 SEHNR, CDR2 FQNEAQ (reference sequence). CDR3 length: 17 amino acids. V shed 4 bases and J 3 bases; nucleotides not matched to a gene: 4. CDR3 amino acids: CASSSGLAGGSTDTQYF. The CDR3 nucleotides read TGTGCCAGCAGCTCGGGACTAGCGGGAGGGTCGACAGATACGCAGTATTTT.

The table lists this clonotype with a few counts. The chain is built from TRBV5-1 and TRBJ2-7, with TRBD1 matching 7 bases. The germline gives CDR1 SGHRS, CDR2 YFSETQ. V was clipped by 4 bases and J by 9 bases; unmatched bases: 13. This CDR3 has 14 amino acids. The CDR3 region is CASSQSGQRRRQYF. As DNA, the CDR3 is TGCGCCAGCAGCCAGTCGGGACAGCGGAGACGGCAGTACTTC.

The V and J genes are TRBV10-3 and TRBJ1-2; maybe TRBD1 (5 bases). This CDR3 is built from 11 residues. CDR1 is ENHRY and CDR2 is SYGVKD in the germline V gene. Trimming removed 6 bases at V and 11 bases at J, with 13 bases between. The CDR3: CAIRSQGPYTF. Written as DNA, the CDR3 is TGTGCCATCAGGTCGCAGGGACCTTACACCTTC.

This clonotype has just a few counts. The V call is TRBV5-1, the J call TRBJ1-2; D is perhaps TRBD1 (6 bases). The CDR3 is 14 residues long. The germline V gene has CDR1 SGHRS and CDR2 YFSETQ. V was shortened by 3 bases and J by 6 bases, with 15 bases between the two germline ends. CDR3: CASSSRGPRDGYTF. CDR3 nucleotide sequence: TGCGCCAGCAGCTCCAGGGGTCCTAGAGATGGCTACACCTTC.

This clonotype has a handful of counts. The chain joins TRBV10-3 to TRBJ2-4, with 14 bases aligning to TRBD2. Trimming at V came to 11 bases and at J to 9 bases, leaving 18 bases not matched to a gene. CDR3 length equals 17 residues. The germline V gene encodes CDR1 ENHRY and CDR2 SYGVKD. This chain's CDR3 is CASKGTSGSTNRSIQYF. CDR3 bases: TGTGCCTCCAAGGGGACTAGCGGGAGCACTAATAGGAGCATTCAGTACTTC.

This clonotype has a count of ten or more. The DNA of the CDR3 is TGTGCCATTACCGGGACTAGGGATTACGAGCAGTACTTC. This sequence encodes CAITGTRDYEQYF. V and J are TRBV10-3 and TRBJ2-7; 8 bases line up with TRBD2. Trimming cost V 9 bases and J 4 bases; bases outside gene matches: 8. The CDR3 has 13 amino acids. In germline, CDR1 is ENHRY, CDR2 SYGVKD.

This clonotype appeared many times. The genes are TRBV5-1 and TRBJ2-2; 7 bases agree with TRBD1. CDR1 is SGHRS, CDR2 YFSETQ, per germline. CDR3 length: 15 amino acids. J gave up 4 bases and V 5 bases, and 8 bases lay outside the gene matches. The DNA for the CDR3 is TGCGCCAGCAGTGGGGACAGCTCGGCCACCGGGGAGCTGTTTTTT. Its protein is CASSGDSSATGELFF.

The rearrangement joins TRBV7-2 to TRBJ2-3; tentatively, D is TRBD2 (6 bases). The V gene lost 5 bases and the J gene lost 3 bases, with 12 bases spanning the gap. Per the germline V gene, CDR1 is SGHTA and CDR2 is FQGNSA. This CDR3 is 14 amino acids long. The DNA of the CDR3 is TGTGCCAGCAGCAGCGTGGCGGGGACAGATACGCAGTATTTT. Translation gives CASSSVAGTDTQYF.

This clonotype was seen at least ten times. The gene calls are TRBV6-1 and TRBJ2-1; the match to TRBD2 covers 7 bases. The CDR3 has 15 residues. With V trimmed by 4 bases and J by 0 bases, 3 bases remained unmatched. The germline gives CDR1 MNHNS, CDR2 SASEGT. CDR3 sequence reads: CASSAGGSSYNEQFF. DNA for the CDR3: TGTGCCAGCAGTGCGGGGGGAAGCTCCTACAATGAGCAGTTCTTC.

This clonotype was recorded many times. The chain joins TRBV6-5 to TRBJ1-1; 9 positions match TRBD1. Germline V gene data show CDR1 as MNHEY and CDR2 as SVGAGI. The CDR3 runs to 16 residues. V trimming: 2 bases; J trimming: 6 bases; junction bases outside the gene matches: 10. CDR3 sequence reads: CASSYREQGAGAEAFF. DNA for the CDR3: TGTGCCAGCAGTTACCGCGAACAGGGGGCTGGGGCTGAAGCTTTCTTT.

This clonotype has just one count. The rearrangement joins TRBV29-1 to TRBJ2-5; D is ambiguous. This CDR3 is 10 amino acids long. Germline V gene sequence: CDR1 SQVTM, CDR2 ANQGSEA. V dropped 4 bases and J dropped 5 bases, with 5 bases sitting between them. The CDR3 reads CSVGTETQYF. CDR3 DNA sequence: TGCAGCGTTGGAACTGAGACCCAGTACTTC. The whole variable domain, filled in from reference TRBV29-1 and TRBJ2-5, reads SAVISQKPSRDICQRGTSLTIQCQVDSQVTMMFWYRQQPGQSLTLIATANQGSEATYESGFVIDKFPISRPNLTFSTLTVSNMSPEDSSIYLCSVGTETQYFGPGTRLLVL.